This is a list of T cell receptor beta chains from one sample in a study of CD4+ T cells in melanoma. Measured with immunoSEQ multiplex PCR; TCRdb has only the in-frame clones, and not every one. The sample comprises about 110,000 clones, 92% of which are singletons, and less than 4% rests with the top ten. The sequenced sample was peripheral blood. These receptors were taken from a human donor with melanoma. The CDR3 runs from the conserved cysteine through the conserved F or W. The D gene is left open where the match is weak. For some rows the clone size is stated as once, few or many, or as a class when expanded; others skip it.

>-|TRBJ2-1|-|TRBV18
TGTGCCAGCTCACCATCCCGGGATGAGCAGTTCTTC
CASSPSRDEQFF
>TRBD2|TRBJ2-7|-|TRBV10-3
TGTGCCACCACCGGACTAGCGAGACACGAGCAGTACTTC
CATTGLARHEQYF
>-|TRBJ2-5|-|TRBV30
TGTGCCTGGAGTAACCGCGATGAGGGCCAAGAGACCCAGTACTTC
CAWSNRDEGQETQYF
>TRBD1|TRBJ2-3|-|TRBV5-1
TGCGCCAGCGGAACGACAGGGACCAGCACAGATACGCAGTATTTT
CASGTTGTSTDTQYF
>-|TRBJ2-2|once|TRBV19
TGTGCCAGTAGTGCAAGGGAGGCCGGGGAGCTGTTTTTT
CASSAREAGELFF
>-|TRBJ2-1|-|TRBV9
TGTGCCAGCAGCGAATCCGGGAACCCTCCTGGGCAGTTCTTC
CASSESGNPPGQFF
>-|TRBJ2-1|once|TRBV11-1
TGTGCCAGCAGCTTAGGCGGGATCTCGAACAATGAGCAGTTCTTC
CASSLGGISNNEQFF
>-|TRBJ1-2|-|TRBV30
TGTGCCTGGAGTGCTGGGACCTTCGGCTACACCTTC
CAWSAGTFGYTF
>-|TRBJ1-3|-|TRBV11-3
TGTGCCAGCAGCCCCCCCCGGCGCTCTGGAAACACCATATATTTT
CASSPPRRSGNTIYF
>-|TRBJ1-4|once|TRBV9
TGTGCCAGCAGCCCTTACGGGGGGAGTGGCATTAATGAAAAACTGTTTTTT
CASSPYGGSGINEKLFF
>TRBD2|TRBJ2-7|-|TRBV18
TGTGCCAGCTCATCGCGAAGCGGGGTTATCTACGAGCAGTACTTC
CASSSRSGVIYEQYF
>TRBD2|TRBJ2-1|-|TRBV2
TGTGCCAGCACCCGGATAGCGGGAGGCAATGAGCAGTTCTTC
CASTRIAGGNEQFF
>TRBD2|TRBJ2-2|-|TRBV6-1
TGTGCCAGCAGTGAAGAAGGACTAGCGGGGGCCACAAACACCGGGGAGCTGTTTTTT
CASSEEGLAGATNTGELFF
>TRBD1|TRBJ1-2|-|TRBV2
TGTGCCAGCACCCAGACAGGACAGGGAAGCTATGGCTACACCTTC
CASTQTGQGSYGYTF
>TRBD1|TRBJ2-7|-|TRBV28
TGTGCCAGCAGTGAGACGACAGGGATCGCCTACGAGCAGTACTTC
CASSETTGIAYEQYF
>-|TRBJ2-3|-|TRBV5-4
TGTGCCAGCAGGATACACATTTACACAGATACGCAGTATTTT
CASRIHIYTDTQYF
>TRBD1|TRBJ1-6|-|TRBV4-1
TGCGCCAGCAGCCAAGATGCCGGGACAGGGGTTTCACCCCTCCACTTT
CASSQDAGTGVSPLHF
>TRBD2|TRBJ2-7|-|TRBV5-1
TGCGCCAGCAGCTTGGGGACTAGCGCGTCCTACGAGCAGTACTTC
CASSLGTSASYEQYF
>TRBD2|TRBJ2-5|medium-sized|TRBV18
TGTGCCAGCTCACCGACTAGCGTGGTAGGAGAGACCCAGTACTTC
CASSPTSVVGETQYF
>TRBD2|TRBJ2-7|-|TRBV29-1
TGCAGCGTTGAAATTGCTCCGGGACGCCTCCTTCCTAGCGGTCCTTCCTACGAGCAGTACTTC
CSVEIAPGRLLPSGPSYEQYF
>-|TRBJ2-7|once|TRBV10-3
TGTGCCATCAGTGGGGGGGCCAGTGTAGGGCAGTACTTC
CAISGGASVGQYF
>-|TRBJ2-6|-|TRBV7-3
TGTGCCAGCAGGGGCTCTGGGGCCAACGTCCTGACTTTC
CASRGSGANVLTF
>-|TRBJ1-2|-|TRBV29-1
TGCAGCGTTGAAAGGCTCGCTGGCTACACCTTC
CSVERLAGYTF
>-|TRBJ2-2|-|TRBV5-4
TGTGCCAGCAGCTTCCCCGGAGGCGGGGAGCTGTTTTTT
CASSFPGGGELFF
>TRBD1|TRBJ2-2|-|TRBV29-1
TGCAGCGGGTCCGGACAGGCGAACACCGGGGAGCTGTTTTTT
CSGSGQANTGELFF
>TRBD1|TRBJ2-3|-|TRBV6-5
TGTGCCAGCAGTTACGTCAGGGGGACAGATACGCAGTATTTT
CASSYVRGTDTQYF
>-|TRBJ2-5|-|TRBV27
TGTGCCAGCAGTCCCGGACTATTACAAGAGACCCAGTACTTC
CASSPGLLQETQYF
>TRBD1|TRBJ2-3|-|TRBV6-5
TGTGCCAGCAGTTACCGGGACAGGGGGTTTACGCAGTATTTT
CASSYRDRGFTQYF
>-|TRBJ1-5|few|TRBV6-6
TGTGCCAGCAGCTACGTGGGGGGGGGACGTCCCCAGCATTTT
CASSYVGGGRPQHF
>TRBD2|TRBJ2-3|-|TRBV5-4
TGTGCCAGCAGTCATAGCGGGAGGGCCACAGATACGCAGTATTTT
CASSHSGRATDTQYF
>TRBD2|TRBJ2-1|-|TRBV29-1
TGCAGCGAGGGGCTAGCGGGGGTAGTCAATGAGCAGTTCTTC
CSEGLAGVVNEQFF
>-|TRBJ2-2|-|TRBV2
TGTGCCAGCGCGAGAAATACCCAGGGTATCGCCGGGGAGCTGTTTTTT
CASARNTQGIAGELFF
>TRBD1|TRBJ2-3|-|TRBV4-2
TGTGCCAGCAGCCCCCGGGACAGGGGAACAGATACGCAGTATTTT
CASSPRDRGTDTQYF
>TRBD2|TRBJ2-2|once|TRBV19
TGTGCCAGTAGTACGCGCCCCGGGACTAGCATCACCGGGGAGCTGTTTTTT
CASSTRPGTSITGELFF
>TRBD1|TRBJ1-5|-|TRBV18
TGTGCCAGCTCACCGGGACAGGGCAATCAGCCCCAGCATTTT
CASSPGQGNQPQHF
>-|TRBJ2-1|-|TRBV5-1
TGCGCCAGCAGTCCGCTTGGGACCTCCTACAATGAGCAGTTCTTC
CASSPLGTSYNEQFF
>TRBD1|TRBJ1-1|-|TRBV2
TGTGCCAGCAGCCCCCGGACAGGGTTGTCTGAAGCTTTCTTT
CASSPRTGLSEAFF
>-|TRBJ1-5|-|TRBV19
TGTGCCAGTAACAAACAGGCTCAGCCCCAGCATTTT
CASNKQAQPQHF
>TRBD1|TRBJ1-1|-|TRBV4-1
TGCGCCAGCAGCCAAGGAGGGGGCAGAAGAAGAAACACTGAAGCTTTCTTT
CASSQGGGRRRNTEAFF
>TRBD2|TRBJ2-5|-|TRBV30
TGTGCCTGGAGCTGGGGGGGAGAGACCCAGTACTTC
CAWSWGGETQYF
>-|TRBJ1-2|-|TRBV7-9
TGTGCCAGCAGCCAACCGGACTATGGCTACACCTTC
CASSQPDYGYTF
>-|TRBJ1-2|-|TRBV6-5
TGTGCCAGCAGTTACAGACAGCTTAACTATGGCTACACCTTC
CASSYRQLNYGYTF
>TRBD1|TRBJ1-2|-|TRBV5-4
TGTGCCAGCAGCTCCTGGACAGGTGGACACTATGGCTACACCTTC
CASSSWTGGHYGYTF
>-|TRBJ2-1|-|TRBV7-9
TGTGCCAGCAGCACAAGGAGAGGGGCCGCCTACAATGAGCAGTTCTTC
CASSTRRGAAYNEQFF
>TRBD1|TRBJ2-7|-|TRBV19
TGTGCCAGTAGTATAGGGGACAGGGGCTACGAGCAGTACTTC
CASSIGDRGYEQYF
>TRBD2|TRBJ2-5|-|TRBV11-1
TGTGCCAGCAGCCCCCTGGCGGGAGGGGACCAAGAGACCCAGTACTTC
CASSPLAGGDQETQYF
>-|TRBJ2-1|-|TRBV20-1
TGCAGTGCTAGTACTTTTGAGCAGTTCTTC
CSASTFEQFF
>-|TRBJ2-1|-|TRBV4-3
TGCGCCAGCAGCCAAGATCGGTCCGGGGTGAGAAGCCTCTACAATGAGCAGTTCTTC
CASSQDRSGVRSLYNEQFF
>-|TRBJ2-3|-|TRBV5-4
TGTGCCAGCAGCTTACGGGACTTTACAGATACGCAGTATTTT
CASSLRDFTDTQYF
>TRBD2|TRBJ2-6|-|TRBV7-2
TGTGCCAGCAGCTCACCGGGACTAAGGAAAGGGGCCAACGTCCTGACTTTC
CASSSPGLRKGANVLTF
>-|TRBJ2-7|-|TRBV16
TGTGCCAGCAGCGCCGCCGGCGAGCAGTACTTC
CASSAAGEQYF
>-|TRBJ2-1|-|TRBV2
TGTGCCAGCAGTGAAGGCCTAATAAGTGCTGATGAGCAGTTCTTC
CASSEGLISADEQFF
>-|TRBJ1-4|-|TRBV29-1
TGCAGCGCCCGAATCCGGGGGATTGAAAAACTGTTTTTT
CSARIRGIEKLFF
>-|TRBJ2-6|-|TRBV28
TGTGCCAGCAGCCCTCGACGGTTTGGCAGTTCTCTGGGGTCCAACGTCCTGACTTTC
CASSPRRFGSSLGSNVLTF
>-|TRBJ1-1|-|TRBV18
TGTGCCAGCCTGGGGGTGGGGGGCATGAACACTGAAGCTTTCTTT
CASLGVGGMNTEAFF
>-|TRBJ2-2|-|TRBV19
TGTGCCAGTAGTATACGCTGGGGGCAGGTAAACCCCGGGGAGCTGTTTTTT
CASSIRWGQVNPGELFF
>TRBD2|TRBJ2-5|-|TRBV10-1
TGCGCCAGCAGTGTTAAGCGGGGGAGGTCCCAGTACTTC
CASSVKRGRSQYF
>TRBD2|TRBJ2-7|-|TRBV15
TGTGCCACCAGTCCCCGGGGGGGCGAGGGCTCCTACGAGCAGTACTTC
CATSPRGGEGSYEQYF